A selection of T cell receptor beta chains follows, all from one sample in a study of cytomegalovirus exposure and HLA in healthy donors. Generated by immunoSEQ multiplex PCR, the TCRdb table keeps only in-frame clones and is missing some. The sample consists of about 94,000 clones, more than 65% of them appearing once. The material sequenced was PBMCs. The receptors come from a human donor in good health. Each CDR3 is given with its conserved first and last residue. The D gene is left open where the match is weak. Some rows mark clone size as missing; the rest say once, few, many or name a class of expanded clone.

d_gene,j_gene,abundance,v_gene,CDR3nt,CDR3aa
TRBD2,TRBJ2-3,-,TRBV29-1,TGCAGCGTCAAGACTAGCGGGAGGACAGATACGCAGTATTTT,CSVKTSGRTDTQYF
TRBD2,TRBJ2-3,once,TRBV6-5,TGTGCCAGCGGCCTAGCGGGATCAGATACGCAGTATTTT,CASGLAGSDTQYF
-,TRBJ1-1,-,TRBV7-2,TGTGCCAGCAGCTTAGAGGTCAGGACAAACACTGAAGCTTTCTTT,CASSLEVRTNTEAFF
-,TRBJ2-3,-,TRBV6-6,TGTGCCAGCACCTACAGCACAGATACGCAGTATTTT,CASTYSTDTQYF
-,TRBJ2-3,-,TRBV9,TGTGCCAGCAGCCCCGCGCGGGGCACAGATACGCAGTATTTT,CASSPARGTDTQYF
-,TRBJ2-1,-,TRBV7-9,TGTGCCAGCAGCTTAGCAGGGGCCCAGCAGTTCTTC,CASSLAGAQQFF
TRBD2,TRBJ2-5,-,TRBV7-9,TGTGCCAGCACCCTAGCGGGAGGCCTACAAGAGACCCAGTACTTC,CASTLAGGLQETQYF
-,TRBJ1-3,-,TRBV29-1,TGCAGCGTTGAGCGGGGGACGGTGGCTGGAAACACCATATATTTT,CSVERGTVAGNTIYF
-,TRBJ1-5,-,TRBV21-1,TGTGCCAGCAGCCCCCATTCAGCGTATAGCAATCAGCCCCAGCATTTT,CASSPHSAYSNQPQHF
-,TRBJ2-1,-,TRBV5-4,TGTGCCAGCAGCTTGGACCCCCAGGCCAATGAGCAGTTCTTC,CASSLDPQANEQFF